This TCR beta chain was identified in a study of blood T cell repertoires in COVID-19. Study background: Acute and convalescent COVID-19 samples came from the United States, Italy and Spain. T cells, B-cell-depleted T cells, or PBMCs provided the cDNA or gDNA that served as material.

This clone has only one observation. Assay used: immunoSEQ multiplex PCR; TCRdb lists only in-frame clones, some missing. The table lists 150,000 to 200,000 clones, 80% to 90% of them singletons. Germline V lookup: CDR1 MNHEY, CDR2 SVGAGI. The CDR3 is made up of 16 amino acids. Trimming cost V 4 bases and J 0 bases; bases outside gene matches: 6. The TCR was taken from a woman between 50 and 59 years old in a cohort exposed to, infected with or recovered from COVID-19 (not recorded which). This chain uses TRBV6-5 with TRBJ1-5, with 7 bases matching TRBD1. The sequenced sample consisted of PBMCs or T cells enriched from blood (not recorded which). The CDR3 bases are TGTGCCAGCAGTTTAAGGACAGGCGATAGCAATCAGCCCCAGCATTTT. Encoded protein: CASSLRTGDSNQPQHF.